This note documents a single T cell receptor beta chain sequence. This specimen belongs to a study of blood T cell repertoires in COVID-19. As for the study in general: Whether acute or convalescent, the COVID-19 samples came from the United States, Italy and Spain. The analysed material was cDNA or gDNA that came from T cells, B-cell-depleted T cells, or PBMCs.

The length of the CDR3 is 15 residues. In germline, CDR1 is SGDLS, CDR2 YYNGEE. J gave up 6 bases and V 4 bases, and 11 bases lay outside the gene matches. Only in-frame clones appear in the TCRdb table, and some are missing; sequencing was by immunoSEQ multiplex PCR. The data contain about 200,000 clones, about 82% of them singletons. The receptor comes from a man in his forties with acute COVID-19. The sample was PBMCs or T cells enriched from blood (not recorded which). V usage is TRBV9 and J usage is TRBJ2-3; TRBD2 agrees at 7 bases. CDR3 amino acids: CASSSWGGVKDTQYF. DNA of the CDR3: TGTGCCAGCAGCTCCTGGGGGGGGGTTAAGGATACGCAGTATTTT.